Following are 20 T cell receptor beta chains from one sample sequenced in a study of persistence of HIV-infected CD4 T cells. Nonspecific anti-CD3/anti-CD28 bead stimulation represents the broad CD4+ T cell repertoire. CD4+ T cells upregulating both CD40 ligand and CD69 were sorted as responding cells. These receptors' targets are unknown. This was the immunoSEQ version 4 assay in survey mode. Repertoires were generated with immunoSEQ multiplex PCR, while TCRdb's copy carries only in-frame clones and drops some. There are fewer than 45,000 clones in the sample; about 87% occur only once, and 0.47% lies in the top ten. Sequenced material: CD4+ T cells sorted from PBMCs after roughly 18-hour stimulation, taken from a patient who received antiretroviral therapy. Source of these receptors: an adult woman with HIV who was CMV-seropositive.

The rearrangement uses TRBV7-8 and TRBJ1-4, with D maybe TRBD1 (5 bases). This CDR3 has 13 residues. Trimming pared 1 base from V and 8 bases from J, leaving 8 bases between. From germline, CDR1 is SGHVS and CDR2 FQNEAQ. CDR3 bases: TGTGCCAGCAGCTTAGATGACAGAGAAAAACTGTTTTTT. Encoded protein: CASSLDDREKLFF.

The gene calls are TRBV19 and TRBJ2-7; 10 positions agree with TRBD2. This CDR3 is built from 15 residues. CDR1 is LNHDA, CDR2 SQIVND, per germline (reference sequence). J gave up 2 bases and V 1 base, and 2 bases lay outside the gene matches. The CDR3 nucleotides are TGTGCCAGTAGTATAGTAGCGGGGGGACCCTACGAGCAGTACTTC. Protein sequence: CASSIVAGGPYEQYF.

The chain links TRBV30 to TRBJ2-7; TRBD2 aligns across 10 bases. CDR3 length equals 14 residues. V shed 3 bases, J shed 6 bases, and the junction held 8 bases outside the gene matches. The germline V gene has CDR1 GTSNPN and CDR2 SVGIG (reference sequence). CDR3 in amino acids: CAWRLKRGGPEQYF. Here the CDR3 DNA reads TGTGCCTGGAGGTTAAAGCGGGGGGGCCCCGAGCAGTACTTC.

The rearrangement uses TRBV5-5 and TRBJ2-7; TRBD1 agrees at 9 bases. The V gene end was trimmed by 4 bases and the J gene end by 6 bases; junction bases not matched to a gene: 11. CDR1 is SGHKS, CDR2 YYEKEE, per germline (reference sequence). The length of the CDR3 is 15 residues. The CDR3 DNA reads as TGTGCCAGCAGCCCCACAGGGGGCAGGATCTCCGAGCAGTACTTC. Protein sequence: CASSPTGGRISEQYF. Using reference TRBV5-5 and TRBJ2-7 for the parts outside the CDR3, the full variable domain is DAGVTQSPTHLIKTRGQQVTLRCSPISGHKSVSWYQQVLGQGPQFIFQYYEKEERGRGNFPDRFSARQFPNYSSELNVNALLLGDSALYLCASSPTGGRISEQYFGPGTRLTVT.

The chain uses TRBV30 and TRBJ1-2; 9 bases agree with TRBD1. The V segment lost 7 bases and the J segment 1 base; nucleotides outside the gene matches: 10. This CDR3 region has 15 residues. The germline CDR1 and CDR2 sequences are GTSNPN and SVGIG (reference sequence). The chain's CDR3 is CAFSRDRAFNYGYTF. The CDR3 region has the DNA TGTGCCTTCTCCCGGGACAGGGCTTTTAACTATGGCTACACCTTC.

The chain is built from TRBV29-1 and TRBJ2-3; TRBD2 aligns across 7 bases. The CDR3 is 15 residues long. The germline V gene has CDR1 SQVTM and CDR2 ANQGSEA. J gave up 0 bases and V 3 bases, and 6 bases lay outside the gene matches. CDR3 amino acids: CSVDQGGSSTDTQYF. CDR3 coding DNA: TGCAGCGTTGACCAGGGAGGGTCTAGCACAGATACGCAGTATTTT.

V is TRBV5-1 and J is TRBJ1-4; no definite D call. This CDR3 comprises 14 residues. The V end was cut by 3 bases, the J end by 8 bases, with 14 bases between. Germline CDR1 SGHRS, CDR2 YFSETQ. CDR3 sequence reads: CASSSGGVGEKLFF. The CDR3, as DNA: TGCGCCAGCAGCTCTGGTGGGGTGGGCGAAAAACTGTTTTTT.

This chain connects TRBV5-1 to TRBJ2-2, with D perhaps TRBD2 (6 bases). V was clipped by 4 bases and J by 1 base, with 11 bases between them. The CDR3 is made up of 15 amino acids. Germline CDR1 reads SGHRS; CDR2 reads YFSETQ. CDR3 DNA: TGCGCCAGCAGCCCGGGACTGATGAACACCGGGGAGCTGTTTTTT. It yields the protein CASSPGLMNTGELFF.

The V call is TRBV5-4, the J call TRBJ1-2; D is ambiguous. Trimming took 4 bases from V and 6 from J, leaving 13 bases between them. The CDR3 extends over 13 amino acids. Germline V gene sequence: CDR1 SGHNT, CDR2 YYREEE (reference sequence). The CDR3 protein is CASSLPPGDGYTF. CDR3 DNA sequence: TGTGCCAGCAGCCTCCCCCCCGGGGATGGCTACACCTTC.

The gene calls are TRBV6-2 or TRBV6-3 and TRBJ1-5; a possible D gene is TRBD1 (6 bases). This CDR3 has 14 residues. The V end was cut by 5 bases, the J end by 7 bases, with 15 bases between. CDR1 and CDR2 from the germline V gene are MNHEY and SVGEGT. For the CDR3, the DNA is TGTGCCAGCAGTCAAAAGGGGGGGTTACAGCCCCAGCATTTT. Protein: CASSQKGGLQPQHF.

This sequence joins TRBV7-2 and TRBJ2-5; a weak D match, TRBD1 (5 bases). Trimming stripped 0 bases from V and 4 bases from J, with 9 bases between. The CDR3 length is 14 residues. CDR1 SGHTA and CDR2 FQGNSA come from the germline V gene. This CDR3 reads CASSLAWGGETQYF. In DNA, the CDR3 is TGTGCCAGCAGCTTAGCGTGGGGCGGAGAGACCCAGTACTTC. Combining the CDR3 with reference TRBV7-2 and TRBJ2-5 gives the whole variable domain GAGVSQSPSNKVTEKGKDVELRCDPISGHTALYWYRQSLGQGLEFLIYFQGNSAPDKSGLPSDRFSAERTGGSVSTLTIQRTQQEDSAVYLCASSLAWGGETQYFGPGTRLLVL.

This clone is medium-sized within its sample. The V and J genes are TRBV4-1 and TRBJ1-2; the D gene is possibly TRBD1 (5 bases). Trimming cost V 4 bases and J 5 bases, with 14 bases left between them. This CDR3 has 14 amino acids. In germline, CDR1 is MGHRA, CDR2 YSYEKL. CDR3 sequence reads: CASSPEGRSYGYTF. CDR3 nucleotides: TGCGCCAGCAGCCCAGAGGGACGGTCGTATGGCTACACCTTC.

The rearrangement uses TRBV29-1 and TRBJ1-4; D remains unclear. V lost 6 bases and J lost 0, with 11 bases in between. There are 14 residues in the CDR3. Germline CDR1 is SQVTM and CDR2 is ANQGSEA. The CDR3 protein is CSVEVLSTNEKLFF. The CDR3, as DNA: TGCAGCGTAGAGGTTTTGTCAACTAATGAAAAACTGTTTTTT.

The chain joins TRBV4-1 to TRBJ2-1; 9 bases fit TRBD2. V lost 1 base, J lost 10 bases, and 8 bases stayed unmatched. Germline loops: CDR1 MGHRA, CDR2 YSYEKL. The CDR3 totals 15 residues. The CDR3 region has the DNA TGCGCCAGCAGCCAAGTCGCGGGGGGGCCGTGGGAGCAGTTCTTC. Its protein is CASSQVAGGPWEQFF.

CDR3 amino acids: CASSVSRGRGYGYTF. The DNA for the CDR3 is TGTGCCAGCAGCGTTTCCAGGGGTCGGGGCTATGGCTACACCTTC. This chain joins TRBV9 and TRBJ1-2; possibly TRBD1 for D (6 bases). CDR1 SGDLS and CDR2 YYNGEE come from the germline V gene. V lost 2 bases and J 4 bases, leaving 15 bases between the germline ends. This CDR3 comprises 15 residues.

The CDR3 sequence: CASSLSPGGSAGNTIYF. CDR3 DNA sequence: TGCGCCAGCAGCTTGTCCCCCGGGGGGTCGGCTGGAAACACCATATATTTT. The chain has TRBV5-1 and TRBJ1-3; D possibly corresponds to TRBD1 (5 bases). The V end lost 1 base, the J end lost 2 bases, and 16 bases lay between the germline ends. Germline V gives CDR1 SGHRS, CDR2 YFSETQ. The CDR3 is 17 amino acids. The full variable domain, with the rest looked up from reference TRBV5-1 and TRBJ1-3, is KAGVTQTPRYLIKTRGQQVTLSCSPISGHRSVSWYQQTPGQGLQFLFEYFSETQRNKGNFPGRFSGRQFSNSRSEMNVSTLELGDSALYLCASSLSPGGSAGNTIYFGEGSWLTVV.

The chain combines TRBV19 with TRBJ2-5; TRBD1 is a possible D gene (8 bases). V shed 5 bases and J shed 5 bases, with 18 bases lying between them. Germline V gene data show CDR1 as LNHDA and CDR2 as SQIVND (reference sequence). This CDR3 has 15 residues. CDR3 amino acids: CASSPRTGGGETQYF. The CDR3 DNA reads TGTGCCAGTAGTCCTCGAACAGGGGGAGGGGAGACCCAGTACTTC.

This clone occurred once. The CDR3 region is CASSSEVATNEKLFF. CDR3 sequence (DNA): TGTGCCAGTAGTTCGGAAGTTGCAACTAATGAAAAACTGTTTTTT. The V gene is TRBV19, the J gene TRBJ1-4; D is unclear. CDR1 and CDR2 from the germline V gene are LNHDA and SQIVND (reference sequence). CDR3 size: 15 residues. Trimming cost V 5 bases and J 0 bases, with 10 bases left between them. The whole variable domain, remainder taken from reference TRBV19 and TRBJ1-4, is DGGITQSPKYLFRKEGQNVTLSCEQNLNHDAMYWYRQDPGQGLRLIYYSQIVNDFQKGDIAEGYSVSREKKESFPLTVTSAQKNPTAFYLCASSSEVATNEKLFFGSGTQLSVL.

V usage is TRBV7-2 and J usage is TRBJ2-7; 12 bases are a match to TRBD2. Germline V gene data show CDR1 as SGHTA and CDR2 as FQGNSA. The CDR3 is 15 residues long. With 6 bases clipped from V and 0 bases from J, the junction kept 3 bases outside the gene matches. The CDR3 loop reads CASSRTSGASYEQYV. Here the CDR3 DNA reads TGTGCCAGCAGTAGGACTAGCGGGGCCTCCTACGAGCAGTACGTC.

The rearrangement links TRBV5-1 to TRBJ2-1, with 8 bases fitting TRBD1. This CDR3 is built from 14 residues. Trimming at V came to 4 bases and at J to 6 bases, leaving 6 bases not matched to a gene. Germline CDR1 and CDR2: SGHRS and YFSETQ. This CDR3 reads CASSPGQEGNEQFF. As DNA, the CDR3 is TGCGCCAGCAGCCCGGGACAGGAAGGCAATGAGCAGTTCTTC. Looking up the rest from reference TRBV5-1 and TRBJ2-1 gives the full variable domain: KAGVTQTPRYLIKTRGQQVTLSCSPISGHRSVSWYQQTPGQGLQFLFEYFSETQRNKGNFPGRFSGRQFSNSRSEMNVSTLELGDSALYLCASSPGQEGNEQFFGPGTRLTVL.